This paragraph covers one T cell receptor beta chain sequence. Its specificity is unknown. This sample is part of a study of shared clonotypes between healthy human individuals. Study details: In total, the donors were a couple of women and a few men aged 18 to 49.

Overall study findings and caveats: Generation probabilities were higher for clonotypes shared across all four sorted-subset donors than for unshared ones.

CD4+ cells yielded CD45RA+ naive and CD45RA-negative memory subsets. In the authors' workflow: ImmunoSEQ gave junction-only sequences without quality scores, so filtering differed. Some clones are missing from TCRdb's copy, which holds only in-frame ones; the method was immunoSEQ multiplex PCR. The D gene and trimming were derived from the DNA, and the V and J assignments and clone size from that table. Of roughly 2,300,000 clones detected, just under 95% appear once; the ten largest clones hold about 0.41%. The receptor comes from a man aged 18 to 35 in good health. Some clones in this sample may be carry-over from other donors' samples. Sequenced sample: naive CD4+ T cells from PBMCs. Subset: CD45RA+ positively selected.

The CDR3 nucleotides read TGTGCCAGTGGGGGGGGACAAAGCACAGATACGCAGTATTTT. Translating it yields CASGGGQSTDTQYF. The chain has TRBV2 and TRBJ2-3; maybe TRBD2 (7 bases). Germline V gives CDR1 SNHLY, CDR2 FYNNEI. V lost 9 bases, J lost 0 bases, and 13 bases lay in between. CDR3 length equals 14 residues.